This T cell receptor (beta chain) was identified in a study of graft-versus-host responses after intestinal transplantation. Comments on this clone: Its antigen remains unidentified.

Study-wide results and caveats: GvH clones were found in recipient marrow; some appeared first in ileum or blood.

This CDR3 has 13 amino acids. The germline gives CDR1 MNHNS, CDR2 SASEGT. Trimming removed 7 bases at V and 4 bases at J, with 11 bases between. Once graft tissue had been processed, intraepithelial and lamina propria lymphocytes were released. Libraries were prepared by immunoSEQ multiplex PCR; TCRdb keeps only in-frame clonotypes and omits some of them. The sample lists approximately 15,000 clones, over 60% occurring once. Here the sequenced sample was ileum tissue, taken approximately 27 days after intestinal transplant. V is TRBV6-1 and J is TRBJ1-5, with D unresolved. The source of this sequence is a human patient who received an intestinal transplant, so some T cells may come from the graft donor. The CDR3 sequence: CASTVGRNQPQHF. CDR3 sequence (DNA): TGTGCCAGCACTGTGGGGAGGAATCAGCCCCAGCATTTT.